Described below is a single TCR beta chain sequence and its context. Antigen unknown. The entry originates in a study of cytomegalovirus exposure and HLA in healthy donors. Measured with immunoSEQ multiplex PCR; TCRdb has only the in-frame clones, and not every one. The table includes 120,000 or so clones, around nine tenths detected once. Trimming removed 1 base at V and 6 bases at J, with 13 bases between. The CDR3 is 15 residues long. The V gene's germline CDR1 is MDHEN and CDR2 SYDVKM. Study-level findings and limits: The study put around 180 TCR beta chains on its list as cytomegalovirus-associated. Cytomegalovirus status was reportedly diagnosed by the classifier with high sensitivity and specificity.

The chain links TRBV28 to TRBJ2-1; D call uncertain. The clonotype originates from a woman aged 18-29 years in good health and CMV-seronegative. Sequenced input: PBMCs. CDR3 sequence reads: CASSLYEDLGNEQFF. The DNA of the CDR3 is TGTGCCAGCAGTTTATATGAGGATCTCGGCAATGAGCAGTTCTTC. The full variable domain, its missing parts supplied by reference TRBV28 and TRBJ2-1, is DVKVTQSSRYLVKRTGEKVFLECVQDMDHENMFWYRQDPGLGLRLIYFSYDVKMKEKGDIPEGYSVSREKKERFSLILESASTNQTSMYLCASSLYEDLGNEQFFGPGTRLTVL.